This TCR beta chain came from a study of neurological immune-mediated disorders. TCRdb reanalysed the 5' RACE reads using MiXCR and keeps one entry per CDR3 protein. This table has about 45,000 distinct CDR3 sequences, about 13% appearing once. Trimming removed 3 bases from V and 0 bases from J, with 7 bases in between. In germline, CDR1 is SGHVS, CDR2 FNYEAQ. This CDR3 is built from 14 residues. The time point is: longitudinal time-point 3. This clonotype was detected many times. The antigen remains unidentified. Whole-study results and caveats: Across subjects, expanded clones had no CDR3 amino acid sequences in common, pointing to private repertoires in all groups.

The chain carries TRBV7-6 and TRBJ2-3, with a weak D call TRBD2 (6 bases). Sequencing was performed on PBMCs. This clonotype was sampled from a man between 25 and 39 years old in good health. CDR3 nucleotides: TGTGCCAGCAGCTTGGGGAGGAGCACAGATACGCAGTATTTT. It specifies CASSLGRSTDTQYF.